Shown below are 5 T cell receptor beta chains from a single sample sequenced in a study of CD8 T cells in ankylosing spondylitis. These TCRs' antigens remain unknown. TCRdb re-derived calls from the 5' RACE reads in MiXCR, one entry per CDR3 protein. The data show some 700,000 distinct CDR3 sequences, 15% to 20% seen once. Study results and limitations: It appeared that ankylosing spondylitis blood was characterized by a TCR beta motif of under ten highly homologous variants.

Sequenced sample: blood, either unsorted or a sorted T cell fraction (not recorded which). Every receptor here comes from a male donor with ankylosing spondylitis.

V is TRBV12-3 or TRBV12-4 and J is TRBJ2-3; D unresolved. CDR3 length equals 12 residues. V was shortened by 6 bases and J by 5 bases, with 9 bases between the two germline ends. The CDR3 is CASSKWGDTQYF. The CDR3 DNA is TGTGCCAGCAGCAAGTGGGGAGATACGCAGTATTTT.

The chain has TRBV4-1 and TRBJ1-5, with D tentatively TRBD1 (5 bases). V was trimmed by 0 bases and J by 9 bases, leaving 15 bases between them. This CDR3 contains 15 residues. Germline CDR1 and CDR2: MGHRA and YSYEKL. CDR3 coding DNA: TGCGCCAGCAGCCAAGAGGGGGTAGGGGTTGGGCCCCAGCATTTT. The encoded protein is CASSQEGVGVGPQHF.

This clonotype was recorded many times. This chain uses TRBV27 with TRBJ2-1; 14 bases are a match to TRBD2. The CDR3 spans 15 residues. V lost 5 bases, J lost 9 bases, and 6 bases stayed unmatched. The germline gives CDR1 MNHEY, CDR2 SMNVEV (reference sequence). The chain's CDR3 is CASSTTSGGASEQFF. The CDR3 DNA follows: TGTGCCAGCAGTACGACTAGCGGGGGGGCCAGTGAGCAGTTCTTC.

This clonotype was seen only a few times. CDR3 DNA: TGTGCCAGCTCTGTCGGGGGACCATCTTTACCTTACGAGCAGTACTTC. This codes for CASSVGGPSLPYEQYF. The genes are TRBV18 and TRBJ2-7; perhaps TRBD2 as D (6 bases). V lost 6 bases and J lost 4, with 22 bases in between. This CDR3 spans 16 amino acids. Germline CDR1 is KGHSH and CDR2 is LQKENI.

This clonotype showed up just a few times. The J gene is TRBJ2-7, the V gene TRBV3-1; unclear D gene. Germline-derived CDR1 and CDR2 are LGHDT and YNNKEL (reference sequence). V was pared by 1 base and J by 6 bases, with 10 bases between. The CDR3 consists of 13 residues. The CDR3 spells CASSQVIAFEQYF. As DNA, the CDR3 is TGTGCCAGCAGCCAAGTTATCGCTTTCGAGCAGTACTTC.